Shown below are 15 T cell receptor beta chains from a single sample sequenced in a study of early T cells in non-severe SARS-CoV-2 infection (dated by TCRdb to about 2021). The method behind the library was 5' RACE. The data were produced on a NextSeq 500. The raw public reads went through TCRdb reprocessing: fastp at Q25, MiXCR clone calling, in-frame beta chains kept. A single entry per CDR3 protein holds the most common genes and DNA from its merged rows. Within this sample are approximately 38,000 distinct CDR3 sequences, with 4% to 5% of them counted one time only. The ten largest clones add up to approximately 5.8% of the sample. Material: whole blood. All receptors derive from an adult who was a healthcare worker with PCR-confirmed SARS-CoV-2 infection or an uninfected control (not recorded which).

This chain uses TRBV24-1 with TRBJ1-1; 7 positions match TRBD1. The V gene's germline CDR1 is KGHDR and CDR2 SFDVKD. The CDR3 is made up of 12 amino acids. Trimming removed 5 bases from V and 5 bases from J; junction bases left unmatched: 1. As DNA, the CDR3 is TGTGCCACCAGTGGACAGGGTACTGAAGCTTTCTTT. Protein product: CATSGQGTEAFF.

In its sample, this clonotype was seen many times. The chain combines TRBV29-1 with TRBJ2-3; perhaps TRBD1 as D (5 bases). Trimming left V 7 bases short and J 4 bases short, with 12 bases between. CDR3 length equals 12 residues. Germline loops: CDR1 SQVTM, CDR2 ANQGSEA. The CDR3 is CSGGSEADTQYF. In DNA form, the CDR3 reads TGCAGCGGGGGCTCAGAGGCAGATACGCAGTATTTT.

This clonotype was found many times. The chain couples TRBV9 to TRBJ2-5; the D is unclear. V lost 0 bases and J 7 bases, leaving 13 bases between the germline ends. CDR1 SGDLS and CDR2 YYNGEE come from the germline V gene. This CDR3 contains 14 residues. The CDR3 bases are TGTGCCAGCAGCGTAGAAGGCCGGATCGGGACCCAGTACTTC. Translation gives CASSVEGRIGTQYF.

Many counts were recorded for this clonotype. This chain joins TRBV9 and TRBJ2-2; 9 positions agree with TRBD2. CDR1 and CDR2 (germline): SGDLS, YYNGEE. CDR3 length: 15 amino acids. After removal of 3 bases from V and 5 bases from J, the junction contained 5 bases not matched to a gene. CDR3 coding DNA: TGTGCCAGCAGCGCGACTAGCGGAGGGACCGGGGAGCTGTTTTTT. It yields the protein CASSATSGGTGELFF.

This clonotype was detected ten times or more. The V gene is TRBV19, the J gene TRBJ2-7; D is unclear. The germline V and J ends were trimmed by 1 base and 7 bases, with 5 bases remaining between them. The CDR3 is made up of 11 amino acids. Looked up from germline, CDR1 is LNHDA and CDR2 is SQIVND (reference sequence). The CDR3 coding sequence is TGTGCCAGTAGTATAGGAAGGGAGCAGTACTTC. It specifies CASSIGREQYF.

This clonotype has a count of ten or more. The chain joins TRBV20-1 to TRBJ1-5, with D uncertain. CDR1 and CDR2 (germline): DFQATT, SNEGSKA (reference sequence). The CDR3 contains 14 residues. Between the trimmed V and J ends, which lost 0 bases and 1 base, there was a span of 7 bases. The CDR3 loop reads CSARDRLSNQPQHF. The DNA for the CDR3 is TGCAGTGCTAGAGATCGCCTGAGCAATCAGCCCCAGCATTTT.

This clonotype was counted many times. The chain employs TRBV6-6 and TRBJ2-2; D not certain. V lost 4 bases and J 2 bases, leaving 5 bases between the germline ends. Germline V gene lookup returns CDR1 MNHNY and CDR2 SVGAGI (reference sequence). The CDR3 extends over 13 amino acids. For the CDR3, the DNA is TGTGCCAGCAGTTCCCCAAACACCGGGGAGCTGTTTTTT. This gives the protein CASSSPNTGELFF.

In its sample, this clonotype ranks as medium-sized. The J gene is TRBJ2-1, the V gene TRBV28, with no clear D. V lost 4 bases, J lost 6 bases, and 7 bases lay in between. CDR3 length: 12 residues. Germline lookup yields CDR1 MDHEN and CDR2 SYDVKM. The CDR3 reads CASSSYFNEQFF. The CDR3 bases are TGTGCCAGCAGTTCCTACTTCAATGAGCAGTTCTTC.

This clonotype was seen many times. The V call is TRBV7-2, the J call TRBJ2-1, with 12 bases fitting TRBD2. The CDR3 covers 17 residues. With 5 bases clipped from V and 8 bases from J, the junction kept 13 bases outside the gene matches. CDR1 and CDR2 (germline): SGHTA, FQGNSA. The chain's CDR3 is CASSQNGASGGADEQFF. The DNA of the CDR3 is TGTGCCAGCAGCCAAAACGGGGCTAGCGGGGGGGCAGATGAGCAGTTCTTC.

This clonotype has ten or more counts. V is TRBV30 and J is TRBJ1-5, with a tentative D call TRBD1 (5 bases). Trimming pared 1 base from V and 3 bases from J, leaving 7 bases between. This CDR3 spans 13 amino acids. Germline V gene data show CDR1 as GTSNPN and CDR2 as SVGIG (reference sequence). The CDR3 DNA sequence: TGTGCCTGGAGTGGGGGGGACAATCAGCCCCAGCATTTT. This sequence encodes CAWSGGDNQPQHF.

This clonotype was observed at least ten times. This chain joins TRBV7-9 and TRBJ2-2; tentatively, D is TRBD1 or TRBD2 (5 bases each). Trimming removed 5 bases from V and 1 base from J, with 17 bases in between. In germline, CDR1 is SEHNR, CDR2 FQNEAQ (reference sequence). This CDR3 contains 17 residues. CDR3 nucleotides: TGTGCCAGCAGCCCTAAATGGGACGGAGAGAACACCGGGGAGCTGTTTTTT. Translation gives CASSPKWDGENTGELFF.

This clonotype was observed many times. The V gene is TRBV28, the J gene TRBJ1-6, with D possibly matching TRBD1 (5 bases). Between the trimmed V and J ends, which lost 8 bases and 0 bases, there was a span of 8 bases. CDR3 length: 14 amino acids. Germline V gene sequence: CDR1 MDHEN, CDR2 SYDVKM. CDR3 sequence reads: CASGTGSYNSPLHF. In DNA form, the CDR3 reads TGTGCCAGCGGCACAGGCTCCTATAATTCACCCCTCCACTTT.

This clonotype was recorded at least ten times. The V and J genes are TRBV6-6 and TRBJ1-2; D is possibly TRBD1 (5 bases). The ends were cut back, 6 bases at V and 6 bases at J, with 11 bases in the middle. This CDR3 has 12 residues. CDR1 and CDR2 from the germline V gene are MNHNY and SVGAGI (reference sequence). The CDR3 region is CASSQDTNGYTF. DNA for the CDR3: TGTGCCAGCAGCCAGGACACAAATGGCTACACCTTC.

This clonotype was counted many times. Written as DNA, the CDR3 is TGTGCCAGCAGCCTCAGACAGGGGCCGCGGGAGCAGTACTTC. It encodes CASSLRQGPREQYF. This chain joins TRBV7-2 and TRBJ2-7; 8 positions agree with TRBD1. Per germline, CDR1 SGHTA and CDR2 FQGNSA. Trimming at V came to 5 bases and at J to 7 bases, leaving 10 bases not matched to a gene. This CDR3 has 14 amino acids.

This clonotype was seen repeatedly, ten times or more. The V call is TRBV18, the J call TRBJ1-3; 9 bases map to TRBD1. The CDR3 extends over 16 amino acids. V shed 3 bases and J 3 bases; nucleotides not matched to a gene: 6. The germline V gene has CDR1 KGHSH and CDR2 LQKENI. The CDR3 DNA reads as TGTGCCAGCTCACCCCCCGGGACAGGGTTTGGAAACACCATATATTTT. It encodes CASSPPGTGFGNTIYF.